The rows below give T cell receptor beta chains drawn from one sample of a study of blood T cell repertoires in COVID-19. Sequencing was performed with immunoSEQ multiplex PCR; in TCRdb, only in-frame clones are kept and a portion is missing. The sample includes under 200,000 clones, approximately 88% of them seen just once. Sequencing was done on a sample of PBMCs or T cells enriched from blood (not recorded which). These receptors all stem from a woman aged 55-69 years who had recovered from COVID-19. The CDR3 runs from the conserved cysteine through the conserved F or W. Each record gives: J gene, V gene, D gene, clone size, CDR3 protein, CDR3 DNA. The D gene is left open where the match is weak. The size of a clone is reported for some rows only, either as once, few or many, or as a class for expanded clones.

J gene: TRBJ2-5; V gene: TRBV12-3/TRBV12-4; D gene: NA; clone size: NA; CDR3 protein: CASSFLVETQYF; CDR3 DNA: TGTGCCAGCAGTTTCCTAGTGGAGACCCAGTACTTC
J gene: TRBJ1-2; V gene: TRBV5-1; D gene: TRBD1; clone size: once; CDR3 protein: CASSSGTGVDYGYTF; CDR3 DNA: TGCGCCAGCAGCTCCGGGACAGGAGTGGACTATGGCTACACCTTC
J gene: TRBJ2-3; V gene: TRBV27; D gene: TRBD1; clone size: NA; CDR3 protein: CASSLGQWGTDTQYF; CDR3 DNA: TGTGCCAGCAGTTTGGGACAGTGGGGCACAGATACGCAGTATTTT
J gene: TRBJ2-5; V gene: TRBV24-1; D gene: NA; clone size: few; CDR3 protein: CATSATAGETQYF; CDR3 DNA: TGTGCCACCAGTGCGACCGCGGGGGAGACCCAGTACTTC
J gene: TRBJ2-3; V gene: TRBV28; D gene: NA; clone size: NA; CDR3 protein: CASSLRQAAQYF; CDR3 DNA: TGTGCCAGCAGTCTAAGACAGGCAGCGCAGTATTTT
J gene: TRBJ1-4; V gene: TRBV6-6; D gene: NA; clone size: once; CDR3 protein: CASSYSQGTTNEKLFF; CDR3 DNA: TGTGCCAGCAGTTACTCTCAGGGTACAACTAATGAAAAACTGTTTTTT
J gene: TRBJ2-1; V gene: TRBV5-1; D gene: TRBD1; clone size: NA; CDR3 protein: CASSLRGPGPNEQFF; CDR3 DNA: TGCGCCAGCAGCTTAAGGGGGCCCGGGCCAAATGAGCAGTTCTTC
J gene: TRBJ1-1; V gene: TRBV5-1; D gene: TRBD1; clone size: NA; CDR3 protein: CASSFTGGAGYTEAFF; CDR3 DNA: TGCGCCAGCAGCTTTACAGGGGGCGCCGGATACACTGAAGCTTTCTTT
J gene: TRBJ2-3; V gene: TRBV2; D gene: TRBD1; clone size: once; CDR3 protein: CASRYRGVGTDTQYF; CDR3 DNA: TGTGCCAGCAGATACAGGGGGGTGGGCACAGATACGCAGTATTTT
J gene: TRBJ1-1; V gene: TRBV9; D gene: NA; clone size: NA; CDR3 protein: CASSGEGDTEAFF; CDR3 DNA: TGTGCCAGCAGCGGAGAAGGGGACACTGAAGCTTTCTTT
J gene: TRBJ1-6; V gene: TRBV27; D gene: NA; clone size: NA; CDR3 protein: CASSLSTANSPLHF; CDR3 DNA: TGTGCCAGCAGTTTAAGTACAGCTAATTCACCCCTCCACTTT
J gene: TRBJ2-3; V gene: TRBV15; D gene: TRBD2; clone size: NA; CDR3 protein: CATSRGLAGPTDTQYF; CDR3 DNA: TGTGCCACCAGCAGAGGGCTAGCGGGGCCCACAGATACGCAGTATTTT
J gene: TRBJ1-1; V gene: TRBV27; D gene: NA; clone size: NA; CDR3 protein: CASSKDRVSTRGMNTEAFF; CDR3 DNA: TGTGCCAGCAGTAAAGATAGGGTATCGACCAGGGGCATGAACACTGAAGCTTTCTTT
J gene: TRBJ2-3; V gene: TRBV5-1; D gene: NA; clone size: NA; CDR3 protein: CASSFASDATDTQYF; CDR3 DNA: TGCGCCAGCAGCTTTGCATCTGATGCGACAGATACGCAGTATTTT
J gene: TRBJ1-2; V gene: TRBV19; D gene: TRBD1; clone size: NA; CDR3 protein: CASSLTGGVQYGYTF; CDR3 DNA: TGTGCCAGTAGCTTGACAGGGGGCGTGCAATATGGCTACACCTTC
J gene: TRBJ2-3; V gene: TRBV7-3; D gene: NA; clone size: NA; CDR3 protein: CASTLTASTDTQYF; CDR3 DNA: TGTGCCAGCACTCTGACAGCTAGCACAGATACGCAGTATTTT
J gene: TRBJ2-1; V gene: TRBV7-2; D gene: TRBD1; clone size: NA; CDR3 protein: CASSSPTGVDEQFF; CDR3 DNA: TGTGCCAGCAGCTCCCCGACAGGGGTGGATGAGCAGTTCTTC
J gene: TRBJ2-7; V gene: TRBV6-5; D gene: TRBD1; clone size: NA; CDR3 protein: CASGETGPYEQYF; CDR3 DNA: TGTGCCAGCGGCGAGACAGGGCCCTACGAGCAGTACTTC
J gene: TRBJ1-5; V gene: TRBV30; D gene: TRBD1; clone size: NA; CDR3 protein: CAWAQGEGDNQPQHF; CDR3 DNA: TGTGCCTGGGCCCAGGGGGAAGGAGACAATCAGCCCCAGCATTTT
J gene: TRBJ2-4; V gene: TRBV19; D gene: NA; clone size: once; CDR3 protein: CASSIQGRQNIQYF; CDR3 DNA: TGTGCCAGTAGTATCCAGGGCCGGCAAAACATTCAGTACTTC
J gene: TRBJ1-5; V gene: TRBV19; D gene: NA; clone size: NA; CDR3 protein: CASSIEGIDSNQPQHF; CDR3 DNA: TGTGCCAGTAGTATTGAGGGAATAGACAGCAATCAGCCCCAGCATTTT
J gene: TRBJ1-4; V gene: TRBV2; D gene: NA; clone size: once; CDR3 protein: CASGGTENEKLFF; CDR3 DNA: TGTGCCAGCGGGGGGACGGAAAATGAAAAACTGTTTTTT